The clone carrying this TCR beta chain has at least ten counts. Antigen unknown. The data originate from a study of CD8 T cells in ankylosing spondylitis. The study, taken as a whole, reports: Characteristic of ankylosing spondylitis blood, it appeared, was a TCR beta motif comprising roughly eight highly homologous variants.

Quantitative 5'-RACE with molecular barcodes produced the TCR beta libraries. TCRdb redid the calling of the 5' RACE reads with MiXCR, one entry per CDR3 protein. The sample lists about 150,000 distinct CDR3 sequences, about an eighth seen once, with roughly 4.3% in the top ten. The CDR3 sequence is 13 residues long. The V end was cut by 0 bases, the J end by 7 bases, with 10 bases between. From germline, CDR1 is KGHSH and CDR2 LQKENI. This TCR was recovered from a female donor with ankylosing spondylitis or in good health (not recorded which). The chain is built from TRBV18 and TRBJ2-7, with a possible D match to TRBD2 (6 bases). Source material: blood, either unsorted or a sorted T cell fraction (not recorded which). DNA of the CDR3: TGTGCCAGCTCACCACCGGCCGGGGGAGAGCAGTACTTC. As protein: CASSPPAGGEQYF.